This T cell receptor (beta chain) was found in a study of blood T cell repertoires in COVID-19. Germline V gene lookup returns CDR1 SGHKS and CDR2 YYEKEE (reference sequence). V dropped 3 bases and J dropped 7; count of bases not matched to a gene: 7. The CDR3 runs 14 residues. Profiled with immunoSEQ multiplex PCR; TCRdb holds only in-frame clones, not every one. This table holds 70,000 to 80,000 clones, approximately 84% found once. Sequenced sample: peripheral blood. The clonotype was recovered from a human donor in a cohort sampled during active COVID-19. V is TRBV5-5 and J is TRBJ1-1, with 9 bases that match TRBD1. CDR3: CASSSGQGKGEAFF. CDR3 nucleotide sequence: TGTGCCAGCAGCTCCGGACAGGGGAAAGGTGAAGCTTTCTTT. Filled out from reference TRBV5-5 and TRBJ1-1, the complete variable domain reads DAGVTQSPTHLIKTRGQQVTLRCSPISGHKSVSWYQQVLGQGPQFIFQYYEKEERGRGNFPDRFSARQFPNYSSELNVNALLLGDSALYLCASSSGQGKGEAFFGQGTRLTVV.